This T cell receptor (beta chain) was captured by sequencing in a study of response to subunit inactivated influenza vaccine. Study results and caveats: With each seasonal influenza vaccination, the authors suggested, few new T cells are recruited.

TCRdb ran MiXCR on the RT-PCR reads and lists one entry per CDR3 protein. The data contain over 400,000 distinct CDR3 sequences, approximately 9.9% of them singletons. This CDR3 has 17 amino acids. The germline V gene has CDR1 SEHNR and CDR2 FQNEAQ (reference sequence). The V and J ends lost 1 base and 0 bases respectively, with 14 bases between them. This clonotype was recorded at least ten times. Its antigen is unidentified. The V call is TRBV7-9, the J call TRBJ2-3; D possibly uses TRBD1 or TRBD2 (5 bases each). The TCR comes from a man aged 50 or older who received an inactivated influenza vaccine. Specimen: PBMCs from blood, collected 45 days after vaccination. CDR3: CASSLGFPGPSTDTQYF. As DNA, the CDR3 is TGTGCCAGCAGCTTAGGATTCCCGGGGCCAAGCACAGATACGCAGTATTTT. The entire variable domain, with the rest obtained from reference TRBV7-9 and TRBJ2-3, is as follows: DTGVSQNPRHKITKRGQNVTFRCDPISEHNRLYWYRQTLGQGPEFLTYFQNEAQLEKSRLLSDRFSAERPKGSFSTLEIQRTEQGDSAMYLCASSLGFPGPSTDTQYFGPGTRLTVL.